This T cell receptor beta chain was sequenced during a study of cytomegalovirus exposure and HLA in healthy donors. Both 60 Vbeta primers and 13 Jbeta primers went into the PCR. Here immunoSEQ multiplex PCR was the method, and the copy in TCRdb shows in-frame clones only, minus some. The data contain about 180,000 clones, around 80% of them singletons. The CDR3 sequence is 12 residues long. V lost 4 bases to trimming and J lost 5 bases, with 6 bases between them. Per germline, CDR1 SGHTA and CDR2 FQGTGA. This clone was recorded only once. Sequencing was done on a sample of PBMCs. The chain employs TRBV7-3 and TRBJ2-1; no firm D call. The clonotype comes from a woman aged 40 to 50 in good health and CMV-seronegative. The CDR3 spells CASSSQDNEQFF. CDR3 sequence (DNA): TGTGCCAGCAGCTCTCAGGACAATGAGCAGTTCTTC.